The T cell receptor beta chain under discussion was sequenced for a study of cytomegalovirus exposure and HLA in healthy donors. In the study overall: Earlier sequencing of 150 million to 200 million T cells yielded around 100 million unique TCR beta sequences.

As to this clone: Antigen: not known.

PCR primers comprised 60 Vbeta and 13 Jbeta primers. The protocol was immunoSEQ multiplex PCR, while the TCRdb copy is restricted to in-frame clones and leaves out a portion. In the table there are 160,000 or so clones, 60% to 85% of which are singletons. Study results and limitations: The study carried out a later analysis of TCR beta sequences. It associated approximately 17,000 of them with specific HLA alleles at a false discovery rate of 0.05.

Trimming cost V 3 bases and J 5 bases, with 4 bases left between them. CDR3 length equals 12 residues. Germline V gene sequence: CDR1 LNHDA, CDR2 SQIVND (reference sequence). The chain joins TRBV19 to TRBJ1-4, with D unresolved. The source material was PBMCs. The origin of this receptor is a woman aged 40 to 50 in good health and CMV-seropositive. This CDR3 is CASSMRNEKLFF. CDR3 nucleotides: TGTGCCAGTAGTATGCGAAATGAAAAACTGTTTTTT.